The 2 T cell receptor beta chains given below trace back to one sample, sequenced in a study of T cells in Graves' hyperthyroidism and ophthalmopathy. RNA transcripts gave rise to amplified TCR beta CDR3 regions. Initially, a first-round RT-PCR of the TCR CDR3 employed the HTBI primer set. TCRdb itself ran the multiplex PCR reads through MiXCR, one entry per CDR3 protein. The sample lists about 59,000 distinct CDR3 sequences; approximately 53% were seen once. Specimen: blood. The receptors shown here come from a woman in her fifties or sixties with Graves' ophthalmopathy.

The J gene is TRBJ1-1, the V gene TRBV12-3 or TRBV12-4, with 7 nucleotides matching TRBD1. V lost 5 bases and J lost 7; bases outside the gene matches: 13. This CDR3 region has 15 residues. The CDR3 bases are TGTGCCAGCAGTACCGCCTTAACAGGGGAGGGTGAAGCTTTCTTT. This encodes CASSTALTGEGEAFF.

A single count supports this clonotype. The missing conserved phenylalanine or tryptophan at the end of this CDR3 makes a read error likely. This sequence joins TRBV20-1 and TRBJ1-5, with 7 bases that match TRBD1. The CDR3 runs to 15 residues. J lost 0 bases, V lost 2 bases, and 4 bases had no gene match. The germline CDR1 and CDR2 sequences are DFQATT and SNEGSKA (reference sequence). The CDR3: CSARRQGISNQPQHY. The CDR3 DNA is TGCAGTGCTAGACGACAGGGAATTAGCAATCAGCCCCAGCATTAT.